A single sample is the source of the 11 T cell receptor beta chains below, sequenced in a study of blood T cell repertoires in COVID-19. Assay used: immunoSEQ multiplex PCR; TCRdb lists only in-frame clones, some missing. This table holds about 38,000 clones, approximately 90% found once. Sequenced material: peripheral blood. These receptors all come from a human donor in a cohort sampled during active COVID-19.

The chain links TRBV5-1 to TRBJ1-1, with D unresolved. The CDR3 has 14 residues. CDR1 is SGHRS, CDR2 YFSETQ, per germline. Deletions cut 0 bases from V and 1 base from J, with 7 bases between. The CDR3 DNA follows: TGCGCCAGCAGCTTGGAACCGGGGAACACTGAAGCTTTCTTT. Protein: CASSLEPGNTEAFF.

The V gene is TRBV13, the J gene TRBJ1-6; D uncertain. CDR1 is PRHDT and CDR2 is FYEKMQ in the germline V gene (reference sequence). Between the trimmed V and J ends, which lost 5 bases and 8 bases, there was a span of 22 bases. The CDR3 runs to 17 residues. CDR3 amino acids: CASSSYRERYTDSPLHF. CDR3 bases: TGTGCCAGCAGCAGTTACCGGGAGCGCTATACGGATTCACCCCTCCACTTT. Using reference TRBV13 and TRBJ1-6 for the parts outside the CDR3, the full variable domain is AAGVIQSPRHLIKEKRETATLKCYPIPRHDTVYWYQQGPGQDPQFLISFYEKMQSDKGSIPDRFSAQQFSDYHSELNMSSLELGDSALYFCASSSYRERYTDSPLHFGNGTRLTVT.

This clone was observed once. V is TRBV6-5 and J is TRBJ2-7; D perhaps matches TRBD2 (6 bases). This CDR3 has 14 residues. V was shortened by 6 bases and J by 0 bases, with 12 bases between the two germline ends. Germline V gene sequence: CDR1 MNHEY, CDR2 SVGAGI. The CDR3 loop is CASSSLGGSYEQYF. DNA of the CDR3: TGTGCCAGCAGCTCGCTCGGGGGCTCCTACGAGCAGTACTTC.

The chain uses TRBV24-1 and TRBJ2-1, with 7 bases that match TRBD1. Per germline, CDR1 KGHDR and CDR2 SFDVKD. The V and J ends lost 4 bases and 9 bases, in that order; junction bases with no gene match: 11. The CDR3 contains 15 residues. The CDR3 protein is CATSDLRGTGVEQFF. The CDR3 DNA is TGTGCCACCAGTGACCTTAGGGGAACAGGGGTTGAGCAGTTCTTC.

V usage is TRBV20-1 and J usage is TRBJ2-2; D gene unclear. V was trimmed by 3 bases and J by 4 bases, leaving 9 bases between them. Germline CDR1 reads DFQATT; CDR2 reads SNEGSKA (reference sequence). The CDR3 has 13 residues. The CDR3 protein is CSASDRSTGELFF. CDR3 bases: TGCAGTGCTAGTGATCGTTCCACCGGGGAGCTGTTTTTT.

The CDR3 here is CASSSDPTTYEQYF. As DNA, the CDR3 is TGTGCCAGCAGCTCGGATCCGACAACCTACGAGCAGTACTTC. V gene TRBV13 combines with J gene TRBJ2-7; no firm D call. V shed 4 bases and J shed 2 bases, with 12 bases lying between them. The CDR3 is 14 amino acids. Per germline, CDR1 PRHDT and CDR2 FYEKMQ (reference sequence).

The V and J genes are TRBV5-1 and TRBJ1-3; 8 nucleotides match TRBD1. V lost 1 base, J lost 0 bases, and 0 bases stayed unmatched. The CDR3 runs 15 residues. CDR1 is SGHRS and CDR2 is YFSETQ in the germline V gene. The CDR3 loop is CASSLTGGSGNTIYF. As DNA, the CDR3 is TGCGCCAGCAGCTTGACAGGGGGCTCTGGAAACACCATATATTTT.

In DNA, the CDR3 is TGTGCCAGCAGCTCCCCCGGGAACAACTATGGCTACACCTTC. It translates to CASSSPGNNYGYTF. The genes are TRBV4-2 and TRBJ1-2, with D unclear. Trimming left V 5 bases short and J 2 bases short, with 12 bases between. Germline V lookup: CDR1 LGHNA, CDR2 YNFKEQ. The CDR3 sequence is 14 residues long.

CDR3 amino acids: CASSLGQGPQETQYF. CDR3 nucleotides: TGCGCCAGCAGCTTGGGCCAGGGGCCCCAAGAGACCCAGTACTTC. The chain recombines TRBV5-1 with TRBJ2-5; possibly TRBD1 for D (6 bases). V lost 0 bases to trimming and J lost 1 base, with 10 bases between them. The CDR3 contains 15 residues. Germline V gene data show CDR1 as SGHRS and CDR2 as YFSETQ.

The V gene is TRBV6-6, the J gene TRBJ1-6; D may be TRBD1 (6 bases). The CDR3 runs 15 residues. Germline V lookup: CDR1 MNHNY, CDR2 SVGAGI (reference sequence). V lost 6 bases and J 9 bases, leaving 18 bases between the germline ends. CDR3 in amino acids: CASRTPGGAFSPLHF. CDR3 in DNA: TGTGCCAGCAGGACCCCGGGGGGCGCATTTTCACCCCTCCACTTT.

The V gene is TRBV3-1 (or the pseudogene TRBV3-2), the J gene TRBJ2-2, with 10 bases aligning to TRBD2. The CDR3 is made up of 16 amino acids. With V trimmed by 4 bases and J by 5 bases, 7 bases remained unmatched. In germline, CDR1 is LGHDT, CDR2 YNNKEL (reference sequence). The CDR3 loop is CASSRGLAGVTGELFF. In DNA form, the CDR3 reads TGTGCCAGCAGCCGTGGGCTAGCGGGAGTTACCGGGGAGCTGTTTTTT.